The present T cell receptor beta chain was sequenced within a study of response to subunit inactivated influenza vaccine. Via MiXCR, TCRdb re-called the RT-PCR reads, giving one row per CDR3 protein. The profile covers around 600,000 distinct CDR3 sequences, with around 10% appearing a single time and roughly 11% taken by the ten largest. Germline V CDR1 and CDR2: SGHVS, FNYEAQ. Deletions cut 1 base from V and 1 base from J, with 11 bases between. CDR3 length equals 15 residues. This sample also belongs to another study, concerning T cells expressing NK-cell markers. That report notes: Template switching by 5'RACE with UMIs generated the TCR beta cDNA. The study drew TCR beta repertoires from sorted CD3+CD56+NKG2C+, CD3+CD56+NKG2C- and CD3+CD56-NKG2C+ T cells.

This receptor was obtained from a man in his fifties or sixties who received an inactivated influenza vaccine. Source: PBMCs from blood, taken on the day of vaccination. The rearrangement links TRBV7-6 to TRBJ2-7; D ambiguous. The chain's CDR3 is CASSLEPGGSYEQYF. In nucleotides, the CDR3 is TGTGCCAGCAGCTTAGAGCCAGGTGGGTCCTACGAGCAGTACTTC.